The clone carrying this TCR beta chain was recorded once. CDR1 is MNHNS and CDR2 is SASEGT in the germline V gene. CDR3 length: 15 amino acids. Sequencing used immunoSEQ multiplex PCR; TCRdb keeps in-frame clones, though not all of them. This sample has some 48,000 clones, with 84% found just once. The source of the sample is a study of OX40 agonist ivuxolimab in advanced cancers. The chain carries TRBV6-1 and TRBJ2-5; the match to TRBD2 covers 11 bases. The end of the DNA is better explained by TRBJ2-7, so the J call may be wrong. This TCR was recovered from an adult with an advanced solid tumor such as melanoma, head and neck, liver or kidney cancer. The sample here was CD4+ or CD8+ T cells sorted from blood, taken in a trial of the OX40 agonist ivuxolimab. The CDR3 is CASSEGRTSGYEQYF. CDR3 coding DNA: TGTGCCAGCAGTGAAGGAAGGACTAGCGGGTACGAGCAGTACTTC.